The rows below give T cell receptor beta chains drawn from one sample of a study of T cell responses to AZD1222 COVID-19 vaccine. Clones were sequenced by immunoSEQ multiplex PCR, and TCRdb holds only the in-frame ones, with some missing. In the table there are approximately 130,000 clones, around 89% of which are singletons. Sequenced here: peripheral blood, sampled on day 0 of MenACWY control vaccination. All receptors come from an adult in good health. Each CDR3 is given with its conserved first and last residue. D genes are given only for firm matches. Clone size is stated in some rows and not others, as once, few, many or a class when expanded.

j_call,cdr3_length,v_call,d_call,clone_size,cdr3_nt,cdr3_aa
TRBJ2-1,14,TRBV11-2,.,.,TGTGCCAGCAGCTTAGATGGGTCACACGGAGAGCAGTTCTTC,CASSLDGSHGEQFF
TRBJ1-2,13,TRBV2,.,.,TGTGCCAGCAGTGCCGGGACTAACTATGGCTACACCTTC,CASSAGTNYGYTF
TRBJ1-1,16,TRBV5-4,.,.,TGTGCCAGCAGCGCTGGCTTGAGGATCGAAAACACTGAAGCTTTCTTT,CASSAGLRIENTEAFF
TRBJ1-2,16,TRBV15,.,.,TGTGCCACCAGCAGAGATTATCAGGGAACGTCTGGGGGCTACACCTTC,CATSRDYQGTSGGYTF
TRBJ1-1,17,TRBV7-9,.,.,TGTGCCAGCAGCTTAAGCCCAGGATACCATCTGAACACTGAAGCTTTCTTT,CASSLSPGYHLNTEAFF
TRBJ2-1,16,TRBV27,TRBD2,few,TGTGCCAGCAGTTTATCGGCGGGACTAGCAGACAATGAGCAGTTCTTC,CASSLSAGLADNEQFF
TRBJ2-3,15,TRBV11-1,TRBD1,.,TGTGCCAGCAGCTATACAGGGGGCATCACAGATACGCAGTATTTT,CASSYTGGITDTQYF
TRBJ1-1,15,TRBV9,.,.,TGTGCCAGCAGCGTAGGGGAGGACAGATCTGATGAAGCTTTCTTT,CASSVGEDRSDEAFF
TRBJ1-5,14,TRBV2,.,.,TGTGCCAGCAGTGTCTTTGGAGGGGATCAGCCCCAGCATTTT,CASSVFGGDQPQHF
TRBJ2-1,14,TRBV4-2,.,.,TGTGCCAGCAGCCCGAGTATATTAGTGGATGAGCAGTTCTTC,CASSPSILVDEQFF
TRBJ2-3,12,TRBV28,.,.,TGTGCCAGCAGCTTACGCACAGATACGCAGTATTTT,CASSLRTDTQYF
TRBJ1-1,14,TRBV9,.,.,TGTGCCAGCACGAGATACTTGAGGAACACTGAAGCTTTCTTT,CASTRYLRNTEAFF
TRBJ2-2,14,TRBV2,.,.,TGTGCCAGCAGTGAAGGGTATCAGACCGGGGAGCTGTTTTTT,CASSEGYQTGELFF
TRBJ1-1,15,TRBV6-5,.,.,TGTGCCAGCAGTTACTCGACAGGAGTGAACACTGAAGCTTTCTTT,CASSYSTGVNTEAFF
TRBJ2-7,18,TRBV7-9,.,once,TGTGCCAGCAGCTTAGAAGACAAGAAGGGTCCCCAGACATACGAGCAGTACTTC,CASSLEDKKGPQTYEQYF
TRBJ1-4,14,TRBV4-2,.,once,TGTGCCAGCAGCCAAGACGAGGGAGATGAAAAACTGTTTTTT,CASSQDEGDEKLFF
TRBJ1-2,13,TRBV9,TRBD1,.,TGTGCCAGCAACCGGGACAGGGGAAAGGGCTACACCTTC,CASNRDRGKGYTF